The text below deals with one T cell receptor (beta chain). Trimming took off 1 base at V and 3 bases at J, with 8 bases between the two ends. The CDR3 loop spans 14 amino acids. CDR1 and CDR2 from the germline V gene are SGHVS and FNYEAQ. Measured with immunoSEQ multiplex PCR; TCRdb has only the in-frame clones, and not every one. This sample has tens of thousands of clones; 88% occur once, and the top ten carry under 2%. This record comes from a study of T cell changes during pregnancy in multiple sclerosis. The genes are TRBV7-6 and TRBJ2-3, with unresolved D. Here the sequenced sample was peripheral blood, taken in the first trimester of pregnancy. This receptor was identified in a female donor with multiple sclerosis, enrolled in a pregnancy study. The CDR3 DNA is TGTGCCAGCAGCTTAGGGGCTGGAACAGATACGCAGTATTTT. Protein: CASSLGAGTDTQYF.